Each of the 30 T cell receptor beta chains below was sequenced from the same sample in a study of blood T cell repertoires in COVID-19. The repertoire was sequenced with immunoSEQ multiplex PCR; TCRdb's copy has only in-frame clones and lacks some. The table lists 150,000 to 200,000 clones, about 87% of them singletons. Sequenced: peripheral blood. The origin of the receptors is a man aged 60 to 75 with acute or convalescent COVID-19.

This chain connects TRBV5-1 to TRBJ1-1; 10 bases fit TRBD1. The CDR3 contains 15 residues. Germline values: CDR1 SGHRS, CDR2 YFSETQ. J was trimmed by 4 bases and V by 0 bases; bases with no gene match: 3. CDR3 protein: CASSLDGQGGTEAFF. The CDR3 DNA sequence: TGCGCCAGCAGCTTGGACGGACAGGGGGGCACTGAAGCTTTCTTT.

The chain couples TRBV7-8 to TRBJ1-1; unclear D gene. Per the germline V gene, CDR1 is SGHVS and CDR2 is FQNEAQ. CDR3 length: 14 residues. V lost 0 bases to trimming and J lost 2 bases, with 7 bases between them. Here the CDR3 reads CASSLANSNTEAFF. DNA for the CDR3: TGTGCCAGCAGCTTAGCGAACAGCAACACTGAAGCTTTCTTT.

This clone turned up a few times. The genes are TRBV6-5 and TRBJ1-4, with a possible D match to TRBD1 (6 bases). Germline-derived CDR1 and CDR2 are MNHEY and SVGAGI. The CDR3 consists of 15 residues. Trimming stripped 8 bases from V and 10 bases from J, with 23 bases between. CDR3 region: CASEDSHMRSGKLFF. CDR3 nucleotides: TGTGCCAGCGAGGACAGCCACATGAGGAGTGGAAAACTGTTTTTT.

As concerns this clone: Other DNA sequences of this sample code for an identical CDR3. The chain carries TRBV3-1 (or the pseudogene TRBV3-2) and TRBJ1-1; no definite D call. The germline V and J ends were trimmed by 0 bases and 1 base, with 6 bases remaining between them. From germline, CDR1 is LGHDT and CDR2 YNNKEL (reference sequence). This CDR3 spans 14 amino acids. CDR3: CASSQDRRNTEAFF. CDR3 nucleotide sequence: TGTGCCAGCAGCCAAGATCGGAGGAACACTGAAGCTTTCTTT.

This chain uses TRBV11-2 with TRBJ2-1, with unresolved D. The CDR3 is 13 amino acids. Per germline, CDR1 SGHAT and CDR2 FQNNGV. The germline V and J ends were trimmed by 1 base and 6 bases, with 7 bases remaining between them. CDR3 coding DNA: TGTGCCAGCAGCTTAGCGGGTCGCAATGAGCAGTTCTTC. Translated: CASSLAGRNEQFF.

The V gene is TRBV9, the J gene TRBJ1-2; D perhaps matches TRBD1 (5 bases). The length of the CDR3 is 12 residues. Germline V gene data show CDR1 as SGDLS and CDR2 as YYNGEE. The V gene lost 1 base and the J gene lost 4 bases, with 5 bases spanning the gap. This CDR3 reads CASSVQGYGYTF. CDR3 coding DNA: TGTGCCAGCAGCGTACAGGGCTATGGCTACACCTTC.

The chain employs TRBV5-4 and TRBJ2-2; 13 nucleotides line up with TRBD2. Germline V gene sequence: CDR1 SGHNT, CDR2 YYREEE (reference sequence). V lost 4 bases, J lost 6 bases, and 12 bases stayed unmatched. This CDR3 comprises 18 residues. CDR3: CASSPGLAGAYGAGELFF. The CDR3 region has the DNA TGTGCCAGCAGCCCAGGACTAGCGGGGGCCTACGGCGCCGGGGAGCTGTTTTTT.

The gene calls are TRBV3-1 (or the pseudogene TRBV3-2) and TRBJ2-1; no firm D call. V lost 2 bases and J lost 6, with 14 bases in between. CDR3 length equals 15 residues. CDR1 and CDR2 from the germline V gene are LGHDT and YNNKEL (reference sequence). CDR3 protein: CASSQRETGFNEQFF. CDR3 DNA: TGTGCCAGCAGCCAACGCGAGACTGGCTTCAATGAGCAGTTCTTC.

This chain connects TRBV5-6 to TRBJ1-4; D perhaps matches TRBD1 (6 bases). This CDR3 spans 14 amino acids. The V end lost 4 bases, the J end lost 7 bases, and 14 bases lay between the germline ends. In germline, CDR1 is SGHDT, CDR2 YYEEEE. CDR3 bases: TGTGCCAGCAGCCTTACAGGGTGGGGTGAAAAACTGTTTTTT. It specifies CASSLTGWGEKLFF.

This clone has just a few counts. J is TRBJ2-1 and V is TRBV7-8; 11 bases align to TRBD2. Trimming at V came to 3 bases and at J to 7 bases, leaving 2 bases not matched to a gene. Germline V gene data show CDR1 as SGHVS and CDR2 as FQNEAQ. CDR3 length: 14 residues. As DNA, the CDR3 is TGTGCCAGCAGCTTCGGGACTAGCGGAAATGAGCAGTTCTTC. This translates into CASSFGTSGNEQFF.

V is TRBV6-6 and J is TRBJ2-5; no clear D gene. CDR3 size: 14 residues. CDR1 and CDR2 (germline): MNHNY, SVGAGI (reference sequence). Trimming removed 4 bases at V and 5 bases at J, with 14 bases between. The CDR3 is CASSFGPPRETQYF. The CDR3 DNA sequence: TGTGCCAGCAGTTTTGGTCCGCCCAGGGAGACCCAGTACTTC.

V is TRBV10-2 and J is TRBJ1-1; TRBD1 is a possible D gene (5 bases). The germline gives CDR1 WSHSY, CDR2 SAAADI. The V end lost 5 bases, the J end lost 0 bases, and 19 bases lay between the germline ends. There are 17 residues in the CDR3. This CDR3 is CASSPNPFGGLNTEAFF. The CDR3 bases are TGCGCCAGCAGTCCTAACCCTTTCGGGGGATTGAACACTGAAGCTTTCTTT.

The chain has TRBV30 and TRBJ1-4; tentative D call: TRBD1 (5 bases). V lost 4 bases, J lost 0 bases, and 15 bases lay in between. The germline gives CDR1 GTSNPN, CDR2 SVGIG (reference sequence). This CDR3 has 16 amino acids. The CDR3 sequence is CAWTTGGVATNEKLFF. The CDR3 DNA sequence: TGTGCCTGGACAACGGGGGGAGTTGCAACTAATGAAAAACTGTTTTTT. Together with reference TRBV30 and TRBJ1-4, the CDR3 gives the full variable domain: SQTIHQWPATLVQPVGSPLSLECTVEGTSNPNLYWYRQAAGRGLQLLFYSVGIGQISSEVPQNLSASRPQDRQFILSSKKLLLSDSGFYLCAWTTGGVATNEKLFFGSGTQLSVL.

The gene calls are TRBV5-1 and TRBJ2-5; TRBD1 matches 10 bases. V was pared by 4 bases and J by 0 bases, with 3 bases of the junction left unmatched. This CDR3 is built from 15 residues. Looked up from germline, CDR1 is SGHRS and CDR2 is YFSETQ. CDR3 nucleotide sequence: TGCGCCAGCAGCCAGGACAGGGGGTACCAAGAGACCCAGTACTTC. Amino acid sequence: CASSQDRGYQETQYF. Filled out from reference TRBV5-1 and TRBJ2-5, the complete variable domain reads KAGVTQTPRYLIKTRGQQVTLSCSPISGHRSVSWYQQTPGQGLQFLFEYFSETQRNKGNFPGRFSGRQFSNSRSEMNVSTLELGDSALYLCASSQDRGYQETQYFGPGTRLLVL.

This clone was seen only once. The V gene is TRBV21-1, the J gene TRBJ2-7; TRBD1, the table's D call, was not compared with the DNA. TRBV21-1 is a pseudogene. The CDR3 length is 13 residues. The CDR3 reads CASSKSTESKQYV. The CDR3 DNA reads as TGTGCCAGCAGCAAAAGTACAGAGAGCAAGCAGTACGTC.

V is TRBV24-1 and J is TRBJ1-5; 9 bases map to TRBD1. CDR3 length: 18 amino acids. Germline lookup yields CDR1 KGHDR and CDR2 SFDVKD. After removal of 6 bases from V and 2 bases from J, the junction contained 13 bases not matched to a gene. In DNA, the CDR3 is TGTGCCACCAGTCCTGACCCGGACAGGGGTTCGGGCAATCAGCCCCAGCATTTT. Amino acid sequence: CATSPDPDRGSGNQPQHF.

The rearrangement joins TRBV9 to TRBJ2-3; TRBD1 aligns across 11 bases. The CDR3 spans 16 residues. J gave up 4 bases and V 3 bases, and 7 bases lay outside the gene matches. CDR1 is SGDLS and CDR2 is YYNGEE in the germline V gene. The CDR3 nucleotides are TGTGCCAGCAGCGCGAGGACAGGGGGCTGGGCAGATACGCAGTATTTT. Translating gives CASSARTGGWADTQYF. Using reference TRBV9 and TRBJ2-3 for the parts outside the CDR3, the full variable domain is DSGVTQTPKHLITATGQRVTLRCSPRSGDLSVYWYQQSLDQGLQFLIQYYNGEERAKGNILERFSAQQFPDLHSELNLSSLELGDSALYFCASSARTGGWADTQYFGPGTRLTVL.

This clone appeared once. The chain has TRBV5-6 and TRBJ1-1; TRBD1 aligns across 7 bases. This CDR3 region has 15 residues. Germline CDR1 is SGHDT and CDR2 is YYEEEE. Unmatched junction bases numbered 15, after V lost 2 bases and J lost 11 bases. CDR3 region: CASSLTRQGGWEAFF. The CDR3 DNA is TGTGCCAGCAGCTTAACCCGACAGGGCGGGTGGGAGGCTTTCTTT.

The CDR3 loop is CASSLAQASGGAGEQFF. The CDR3 DNA sequence: TGTGCCAGTAGTCTGGCCCAGGCTAGCGGGGGGGCCGGTGAGCAGTTCTTC. V usage is TRBV19 and J usage is TRBJ2-1; 12 nucleotides line up with TRBD2. Germline V gives CDR1 LNHDA, CDR2 SQIVND (reference sequence). The CDR3 has 17 residues. V shed 5 bases, J shed 9 bases, and the junction held 14 bases outside the gene matches.

The chain uses TRBV2 and TRBJ1-4; 7 nucleotides agree with TRBD1. The germline gives CDR1 SNHLY, CDR2 FYNNEI. The trim removed 5 bases at V and 4 bases at J, leaving 7 bases unmatched. The CDR3 extends over 15 amino acids. CDR3 sequence: CASSRSGGDNEKLFF. For the CDR3, the DNA is TGTGCCAGCAGTCGATCAGGGGGAGATAATGAAAAACTGTTTTTT.

The chain links TRBV30 to TRBJ1-6; 9 positions match TRBD1. The length of the CDR3 is 15 residues. CDR1 is GTSNPN and CDR2 is SVGIG in the germline V gene (reference sequence). V gave up 1 base and J gave up 8 bases; unmatched junction bases: 6. The CDR3 protein is CAWSAQGQGYSPLHF. The CDR3 DNA is TGTGCCTGGAGTGCTCAAGGACAGGGGTATTCACCCCTCCACTTT.

V and J are TRBV18 and TRBJ1-1; the D gene is possibly TRBD1 (6 bases). The V and J ends lost 7 bases and 0 bases respectively, with 12 bases between them. The CDR3 contains 14 residues. The germline CDR1 and CDR2 sequences are KGHSH and LQKENI. The DNA of the CDR3 is TGTGCCAGCTTAAGGACAGAAATGAACACTGAAGCTTTCTTT. This gives the protein CASLRTEMNTEAFF.

V gene TRBV19 combines with J gene TRBJ2-2, with a weak D call TRBD2 (6 bases). Germline CDR1 LNHDA, CDR2 SQIVND (reference sequence). The CDR3 runs 13 residues. V was shortened by 8 bases and J by 6 bases, with 13 bases between the two germline ends. CDR3 sequence: CASERAFPGELFF. The CDR3 DNA reads TGTGCCAGTGAGCGGGCCTTCCCCGGGGAGCTGTTTTTT. The full variable domain, completed using reference TRBV19 and TRBJ2-2, is DGGITQSPKYLFRKEGQNVTLSCEQNLNHDAMYWYRQDPGQGLRLIYYSQIVNDFQKGDIAEGYSVSREKKESFPLTVTSAQKNPTAFYLCASERAFPGELFFGEGSRLTVL.

The chain employs TRBV7-2 and TRBJ1-4, with 8 bases identical to TRBD1. Looked up from germline, CDR1 is SGHTA and CDR2 is FQGNSA. This CDR3 comprises 17 residues. Trimming at V came to 0 bases and at J to 4 bases, leaving 7 bases not matched to a gene. The CDR3 is CASSLAPGGLGNEKLFF. The CDR3 coding sequence is TGTGCCAGCAGCTTAGCGCCAGGGGGCCTCGGTAATGAAAAACTGTTTTTT.

The chain joins TRBV20-1 to TRBJ1-2; D is perhaps TRBD1 (5 bases). V was shortened by 3 bases and J by 1 base, with 12 bases between the two germline ends. Per the germline V gene, CDR1 is DFQATT and CDR2 is SNEGSKA (reference sequence). This CDR3 spans 14 amino acids. The CDR3: CSASGGADNYGYTF. The CDR3 DNA follows: TGCAGTGCTAGTGGCGGGGCAGATAACTATGGCTACACCTTC.

This clone occurred once. The chain employs TRBV30 and TRBJ1-5; possibly TRBD1 for D (6 bases). The length of the CDR3 is 14 residues. Per the germline V gene, CDR1 is GTSNPN and CDR2 is SVGIG (reference sequence). With 4 bases removed from V and 1 base from J, the gap between germline ends came to 11 bases. The CDR3 spells CAWNRETSNQPQHF. The CDR3 DNA sequence: TGTGCCTGGAACAGGGAGACAAGCAATCAGCCCCAGCATTTT.

CDR3 region: CASSASVLTAKNIQYF. The CDR3 nucleotides read TGTGCCAGCAGTGCCTCGGTCCTAACAGCCAAAAACATTCAGTACTTC. The V and J genes are TRBV27 and TRBJ2-4; D is ambiguous. CDR3 length equals 16 residues. Germline V CDR1 and CDR2: MNHEY, SMNVEV (reference sequence). Trimming pared 5 bases from V and 0 bases from J, leaving 14 bases between.

This chain links TRBV19 with TRBJ1-1, with D possibly TRBD1 on 5 matching bases. Germline V lookup: CDR1 LNHDA, CDR2 SQIVND (reference sequence). The CDR3 consists of 13 residues. Deletions cut 2 bases from V and 10 bases from J, with 14 bases between. This chain's CDR3 is CASSIRGGGGAFF. CDR3 DNA: TGTGCCAGTAGTATAAGGGGCGGCGGGGGAGCTTTCTTT.

The gene calls are TRBV4-1 and TRBJ1-3, with D unresolved. This CDR3 region has 19 residues. Germline CDR1 MGHRA, CDR2 YSYEKL. V was clipped by 0 bases and J by 0 bases, with 18 bases between them. Here the CDR3 DNA reads TGCGCCAGCAGCCAAGATCGGAATCAGGTCGCATCCTCTGGAAACACCATATATTTT. Encoded protein: CASSQDRNQVASSGNTIYF.

The rearrangement joins TRBV28 to TRBJ2-2, with D maybe TRBD1 (6 bases). Germline V gene lookup returns CDR1 MDHEN and CDR2 SYDVKM. This CDR3 has 17 residues. With 0 bases removed from V and 0 bases from J, the gap between germline ends came to 11 bases. CDR3 in amino acids: CASSLWSGGANTGELFF. In DNA, the CDR3 is TGTGCCAGCAGTTTATGGTCTGGGGGCGCGAACACCGGGGAGCTGTTTTTT.